This T cell receptor (beta chain) was captured by sequencing in a study of spatial heterogeneity in lung cancer. This clonotype was seen a handful of times. Its antigen remains unidentified. Every TCR cDNA molecule carried a tag that served as a unique molecular identifier. MiXCR, applied by TCRdb to the 5' RACE reads, yields one record per CDR3 protein. The data hold fewer than 30,000 distinct CDR3 sequences, with roughly 7.4% observed a single time. The study's findings and limits: For expanded intratumoral alpha and beta TCRs, counts tracked tumor mutation counts.

Trimming shortened V by 6 bases and J by 3 bases, and 15 bases separated the two germline ends. CDR3 size: 15 residues. From germline, CDR1 is MNHEY and CDR2 SVGEGT. Time point indicated: sample taken at primary tumor resection. Frozen PBMC, nontumor lung or tumor provided whole RNA, which was sequenced unsorted. The origin of this receptor is a male donor with early-stage non-small cell lung cancer. Source: lung tumor tissue, taken at surgery. The chain is built from TRBV6-2 or TRBV6-3 and TRBJ1-5, with a possible D match to TRBD1 (6 bases). The CDR3: CASRATGGSNQPQHF. CDR3 nucleotides: TGTGCCAGCAGGGCGACAGGTGGGTCCAATCAGCCCCAGCATTTT.